Listed here are 29 T cell receptor beta chains from one sample, sequenced in a study of blood T cell repertoires in COVID-19. Data came from immunoSEQ multiplex PCR; TCRdb stores just in-frame clones and leaves some out. The profile shows about 60,000 clones, approximately 85% of them singletons. Sequencing was performed on peripheral blood. The receptors here all came from a human donor in a cohort sampled during active COVID-19.

The gene calls are TRBV5-1 and TRBJ2-1, with 7 bases that match TRBD2. CDR3 length: 14 residues. Germline trimming cut 0 bases from V and 8 bases from J; bases unmatched to any gene: 5. Looked up from germline, CDR1 is SGHRS and CDR2 is YFSETQ. CDR3 region: CASSLGLASDEQFF. In DNA, the CDR3 is TGCGCCAGCAGCTTGGGACTAGCTTCGGATGAGCAGTTCTTC. Supplemented by reference TRBV5-1 and TRBJ2-1, the full variable domain reads KAGVTQTPRYLIKTRGQQVTLSCSPISGHRSVSWYQQTPGQGLQFLFEYFSETQRNKGNFPGRFSGRQFSNSRSEMNVSTLELGDSALYLCASSLGLASDEQFFGPGTRLTVL.

This clone came up once. The chain recombines TRBV4-3 with TRBJ2-2; D perhaps matches TRBD2 (6 bases). V was cut by 0 bases and J by 1 base, with 6 bases left in between. Per the germline V gene, CDR1 is LGHNA and CDR2 is YSLEER. The CDR3 is 15 amino acids. CDR3 coding DNA: TGCGCCAGCAGCCAAGAGGGGGGGAACACCGGGGAGCTGTTTTTT. Protein sequence: CASSQEGGNTGELFF.

This chain links TRBV5-4 with TRBJ2-3; D is possibly TRBD2 (5 bases). Germline V CDR1 and CDR2: SGHNT, YYREEE (reference sequence). CDR3 length: 15 amino acids. The V and J ends lost 4 bases and 4 bases respectively, with 16 bases between them. This CDR3 reads CASSPTILNADTQYF. CDR3 nucleotides: TGTGCCAGCAGCCCGACTATCCTGAACGCAGATACGCAGTATTTT. Based on the CDR3 plus reference TRBV5-4 and TRBJ2-3, the full variable domain is ETGVTQSPTHLIKTRGQQVTLRCSSQSGHNTVSWYQQALGQGPQFIFQYYREEENGRGNFPPRFSGLQFPNYSSELNVNALELDDSALYLCASSPTILNADTQYFGPGTRLTVL.

The chain combines TRBV7-9 with TRBJ2-3; 8 bases line up with TRBD1. The V segment lost 5 bases and the J segment 3 bases; nucleotides outside the gene matches: 7. The V gene's germline CDR1 is SEHNR and CDR2 FQNEAQ (reference sequence). The CDR3 is made up of 15 amino acids. CDR3 region: CASSPQGAGTDTQYF. The CDR3 DNA sequence: TGTGCCAGCAGCCCGCAGGGGGCAGGGACAGATACGCAGTATTTT.

The chain has TRBV5-1 and TRBJ2-3, with 10 bases lining up with TRBD1. CDR1 is SGHRS and CDR2 is YFSETQ in the germline V gene. V shed 2 bases and J 4 bases; nucleotides not matched to a gene: 4. This CDR3 has 15 residues. The CDR3: CASSFGQGVADTQYF. CDR3 nucleotides: TGCGCCAGCAGCTTCGGACAGGGGGTTGCAGATACGCAGTATTTT.

This chain uses TRBV9 with TRBJ1-2, with D unclear. Germline CDR1 SGDLS, CDR2 YYNGEE. This CDR3 contains 15 residues. V lost 0 bases to trimming and J lost 4 bases, with 13 bases between them. The CDR3 DNA is TGTGCCAGCAGCGTAGAGTACAGCCCCCTCTATGGCTACACCTTC. This sequence encodes CASSVEYSPLYGYTF.

V is TRBV28 and J is TRBJ1-6; 7 bases are a match to TRBD1. The CDR3 is 15 residues long. Germline CDR1 is MDHEN and CDR2 is SYDVKM. J lost 6 bases, V lost 2 bases, and 4 bases had no gene match. The CDR3 sequence is CASSLVTGANSPLHF. In DNA, the CDR3 is TGTGCCAGCAGTTTAGTAACAGGGGCTAATTCACCCCTCCACTTT.

For the CDR3, the DNA is TGTGCCAGCAGTTCACATGCTGGAAACACCATATATTTT. This codes for CASSSHAGNTIYF. This rearrangement joins TRBV6-5 to TRBJ1-3; D gene unclear. In germline, CDR1 is MNHEY, CDR2 SVGAGI. V lost 4 bases and J 2 bases, leaving 6 bases between the germline ends. The CDR3 contains 13 residues.

In this sample, this clone turned up a few times. This chain connects TRBV6-5 to TRBJ1-4; 10 positions match TRBD1. J gave up 4 bases and V 7 bases, and 3 bases lay outside the gene matches. Germline CDR1 reads MNHEY; CDR2 reads SVGAGI. The CDR3 is 14 amino acids. CDR3 in amino acids: CASTRDRGNEKLFF. CDR3 nucleotides: TGTGCCAGCACTAGGGACAGGGGTAATGAAAAACTGTTTTTT.

The V call is TRBV2, the J call TRBJ1-1; D unresolved. CDR1 and CDR2 from the germline V gene are SNHLY and FYNNEI. The length of the CDR3 is 14 residues. Between the trimmed V and J ends, which lost 6 bases and 4 bases, there was a span of 15 bases. The CDR3 loop is CASRESVLGTEAFF. The DNA for the CDR3 is TGTGCCAGCAGGGAGAGTGTATTGGGCACTGAAGCTTTCTTT.

The V and J genes are TRBV5-6 and TRBJ2-7, with 7 positions matching TRBD2. Germline loops: CDR1 SGHDT, CDR2 YYEEEE. The CDR3 sequence is 14 residues long. The ends lost 1 base at V and 2 bases at J; junction bases unmatched: 3. The CDR3 DNA is TGTGCCAGCAGCTTGTCCCGGGGGGCCTACGAGCAGTACTTC. This codes for CASSLSRGAYEQYF.

J is TRBJ2-7 and V is TRBV5-1, with 8 bases that match TRBD2. Losses at the gene ends were 4 bases for V and 4 bases for J; bases not matched to a gene: 10. Germline-derived CDR1 and CDR2 are SGHRS and YFSETQ. CDR3 length: 15 amino acids. The CDR3, as DNA: TGCGCCAGCAGCGCGGGCCGGGGGGGCGGTTACGAGCAGTACTTC. It codes for CASSAGRGGGYEQYF.

This chain joins TRBV18 and TRBJ2-3; 10 bases agree with TRBD1. V dropped 3 bases and J dropped 1; count of bases not matched to a gene: 4. CDR3 length: 16 amino acids. Germline CDR1 is KGHSH and CDR2 is LQKENI. CDR3 sequence reads: CASSPQTGGGTDTQYF. Here the CDR3 DNA reads TGTGCCAGCTCACCCCAGACAGGGGGCGGCACAGATACGCAGTATTTT.

The chain carries TRBV5-1 and TRBJ2-7; a possible D gene is TRBD1 (6 bases). Between the trimmed V and J ends, which lost 4 bases and 8 bases, there was a span of 13 bases. This CDR3 is built from 12 residues. Germline V gene data show CDR1 as SGHRS and CDR2 as YFSETQ. CDR3 region: CASSKTTGQQYF. CDR3 coding DNA: TGCGCCAGCAGCAAGACCACAGGGCAGCAGTACTTC.

CDR3 coding DNA: TGTGCCAGCAGCGTCGGAGGGGTGGACACCATATATTTT. Residues: CASSVGGVDTIYF. The J gene is TRBJ1-3, the V gene TRBV9, with a tentative D call TRBD1 (5 bases). The CDR3 totals 13 residues. CDR1 and CDR2 from the germline V gene are SGDLS and YYNGEE. V lost 2 bases and J lost 8, with 11 bases in between.

The CDR3 DNA sequence: TGTGCCAGTAGTAGCCAACCGTTAGCCCAAAGCTCCTACAATGAGCAGTTCTTC. Its protein product is CASSSQPLAQSSYNEQFF. This chain connects TRBV19 to TRBJ2-1; D call uncertain. CDR1 is LNHDA, CDR2 SQIVND, per germline (reference sequence). The CDR3 contains 18 residues. Trimming took off 4 bases at V and 0 bases at J, with 19 bases between the two ends.

The chain combines TRBV6-6 with TRBJ2-5; D is undetermined. Germline CDR1 and CDR2: MNHNY and SVGAGI (reference sequence). Between the trimmed V and J ends, which lost 10 bases and 1 base, there was a span of 7 bases. The CDR3 spans 11 residues. CDR3 nucleotide sequence: TGTGCCACTTTAGTCCAAGAGACCCAGTACTTC. Protein sequence: CATLVQETQYF.

The chain links TRBV24-1 to TRBJ2-1; TRBD1 might be the D (7 bases). CDR1 KGHDR and CDR2 SFDVKD come from the germline V gene. Trimming shortened V by 3 bases and J by 5 bases, and 16 bases separated the two germline ends. The CDR3 consists of 16 residues. CDR3: CATSDAMTGRNNEQFF. In nucleotides, the CDR3 is TGTGCCACCAGTGATGCGATGACAGGGAGGAACAATGAGCAGTTCTTC.

This clone came up once. This chain connects TRBV2 to TRBJ2-7, with D perhaps matching TRBD2 (6 bases). Trimming took 7 bases from V and 0 from J, leaving 16 bases between them. This CDR3 has 15 residues. Germline CDR1 reads SNHLY; CDR2 reads FYNNEI. Written as DNA, the CDR3 is TGTGCCAGCACCCCCCCCGGGGGACTCTCCTACGAGCAGTACTTC. It yields the protein CASTPPGGLSYEQYF.

The chain uses TRBV7-2 and TRBJ1-2; D is possibly TRBD1 (5 bases). The germline V and J ends were trimmed by 1 base and 8 bases, with 20 bases remaining between them. The CDR3 spans 16 residues. Germline CDR1 and CDR2: SGHTA and FQGNSA. CDR3 loop: CASSLEGMAGSRGYTF. In DNA, the CDR3 is TGTGCCAGCAGCTTAGAGGGGATGGCAGGGTCGCGGGGCTACACCTTC.

This clone was observed once. The chain has TRBV7-2 and TRBJ2-7, with 11 bases identical to TRBD1. The length of the CDR3 is 14 residues. Per the germline V gene, CDR1 is SGHTA and CDR2 is FQGNSA. V dropped 5 bases and J dropped 3; count of bases not matched to a gene: 3. The CDR3 is CASSRGQGDYEQYF. The DNA for the CDR3 is TGTGCCAGCAGCCGGGGACAGGGGGACTACGAGCAGTACTTC.

This sequence joins TRBV6-1 and TRBJ1-2; TRBD1 might be the D (6 bases). Trimming cost V 2 bases and J 3 bases, with 10 bases left between them. Germline values: CDR1 MNHNS, CDR2 SASEGT. This CDR3 spans 14 amino acids. The CDR3 loop reads CASSERRGHYGYTF. CDR3 bases: TGTGCCAGCAGTGAAAGGCGGGGGCACTATGGCTACACCTTC.

This chain links TRBV7-8 with TRBJ2-6; TRBD1 aligns across 9 bases. The CDR3 totals 17 residues. Germline lookup yields CDR1 SGHVS and CDR2 FQNEAQ. The V gene end was trimmed by 6 bases and the J gene end by 2 bases; junction bases not matched to a gene: 8. Written as DNA, the CDR3 is TGTGCCAGCAGTTATGGACAGGGGTCTGCTGGGGCCAACGTCCTGACTTTC. Translation: CASSYGQGSAGANVLTF.

V and J are TRBV9 and TRBJ1-4, with 9 bases fitting TRBD1. The V and J ends lost 2 bases and 6 bases, in that order; junction bases with no gene match: 5. The CDR3 is 15 residues long. The germline CDR1 and CDR2 sequences are SGDLS and YYNGEE. CDR3 region: CASSVTTGGDEKLFF. CDR3 coding DNA: TGTGCCAGCAGCGTTACTACAGGGGGCGATGAAAAACTGTTTTTT.

V is TRBV18 and J is TRBJ2-1; 9 bases align to TRBD2. Germline trimming cut 2 bases from V and 8 bases from J; bases unmatched to any gene: 7. The CDR3 contains 15 residues. Germline values: CDR1 KGHSH, CDR2 LQKENI. As DNA, the CDR3 is TGTGCCAGCTCACCATACAGCGGGGGGAACGATGAGCAGTTCTTC. Its protein product is CASSPYSGGNDEQFF.

V usage is TRBV6-5 and J usage is TRBJ2-7; unclear D gene. Trimming shortened V by 7 bases and J by 0 bases, and 10 bases separated the two germline ends. The CDR3 consists of 13 residues. CDR1 is MNHEY, CDR2 SVGAGI, per germline. This chain's CDR3 is CASKKDTSYEQYF. In DNA, the CDR3 is TGTGCCAGCAAAAAAGACACCTCCTACGAGCAGTACTTC.

Here the CDR3 DNA reads TGTGCCAGCTCACCCCAGGGTGTTGAGCAGTACTTC. The encoded protein is CASSPQGVEQYF. The chain carries TRBV18 and TRBJ2-7, with D possibly matching TRBD1 (5 bases). Trimming left V 3 bases short and J 7 bases short, with 10 bases between. The CDR3 spans 12 residues. CDR1 is KGHSH and CDR2 is LQKENI in the germline V gene.

The chain links TRBV9 to TRBJ2-2; D remains unclear. This CDR3 is 15 amino acids long. CDR1 is SGDLS, CDR2 YYNGEE, per germline. The V end lost 3 bases, the J end lost 1 base, and 10 bases lay between the germline ends. As DNA, the CDR3 is TGTGCCAGCAGCGGACTGGAGATGAACACCGGGGAGCTGTTTTTT. The encoded protein is CASSGLEMNTGELFF. Based on the CDR3 plus reference TRBV9 and TRBJ2-2, the full variable domain is DSGVTQTPKHLITATGQRVTLRCSPRSGDLSVYWYQQSLDQGLQFLIQYYNGEERAKGNILERFSAQQFPDLHSELNLSSLELGDSALYFCASSGLEMNTGELFFGEGSRLTVL.

J is TRBJ2-3 and V is TRBV19; 13 bases match TRBD2. The CDR3 is 18 amino acids. The V and J ends lost 6 bases and 1 base, in that order; junction bases with no gene match: 10. Germline CDR1 reads LNHDA; CDR2 reads SQIVND (reference sequence). CDR3 nucleotide sequence: TGTGCCAGTAGGCGGACTAGCGGGGGCCCCTGGGGCACAGATACGCAGTATTTT. Translating it yields CASRRTSGGPWGTDTQYF.